These 15 T cell receptor beta chains were all obtained from the same sample, sequenced in a study of cytomegalovirus exposure and HLA in healthy donors. Sequencing was performed with immunoSEQ multiplex PCR; in TCRdb, only in-frame clones are kept and a portion is missing. This sample has 100,000 to 150,000 clones, with roughly 90% found just once. The source material was PBMCs. Receptors originate from a man younger than 45 in good health and CMV-seronegative.

The J gene is TRBJ1-5, the V gene TRBV18; TRBD1 is a possible D gene (5 bases). The CDR3 has 17 residues. The V gene lost 3 bases and the J gene lost 2 bases, with 17 bases spanning the gap. The V gene's germline CDR1 is KGHSH and CDR2 LQKENI. CDR3 sequence (DNA): TGTGCCAGCTCACCCCAGGGAATGGTAGGGGGCAATCAGCCCCAGCATTTT. Translation gives CASSPQGMVGGNQPQHF.

A single count supports this clone. V and J are TRBV10-3 and TRBJ2-7; 7 positions match TRBD2. Germline V lookup: CDR1 ENHRY, CDR2 SYGVKD. This CDR3 is 13 amino acids long. With V trimmed by 2 bases and J by 5 bases, 3 bases remained unmatched. The CDR3 nucleotides read TGTGCCATCAGTGAGAAGCGGGACGACGAGCAGTACTTC. Amino acid sequence: CAISEKRDDEQYF.

This chain connects TRBV10-1 to TRBJ1-2; D not resolved. Germline CDR1 and CDR2: WNHNN and SYGVQD (reference sequence). The CDR3 is 13 amino acids. V dropped 5 bases and J dropped 0 bases, with 7 bases sitting between them. Here the CDR3 DNA reads TGCGCCAGCAGTAACGGAGCTAACTATGGCTACACCTTC. This codes for CASSNGANYGYTF.

The gene calls are TRBV2 and TRBJ2-3; 7 bases fit TRBD1. This CDR3 comprises 16 residues. CDR1 is SNHLY, CDR2 FYNNEI, per germline. V lost 2 bases to trimming and J lost 8 bases; unmatched junction nucleotides: 13. The CDR3 loop is CASSERADRSMGTQYF. In DNA form, the CDR3 reads TGTGCCAGCAGTGAACGGGCGGACAGGTCCATGGGTACGCAGTATTTT.

The chain recombines TRBV30 with TRBJ1-1; D is unclear. Trimming stripped 2 bases from V and 6 bases from J, with 13 bases between. Germline loops: CDR1 GTSNPN, CDR2 SVGIG (reference sequence). CDR3 length: 13 amino acids. The CDR3 spells CAWSRRGGPEAFF. The CDR3 DNA reads TGTGCCTGGAGTCGTCGGGGAGGGCCTGAAGCTTTCTTT.

The chain couples TRBV18 to TRBJ1-5; D gene unclear. Germline CDR1 and CDR2: KGHSH and LQKENI. The germline V and J ends were trimmed by 3 bases and 3 bases, with 6 bases remaining between them. CDR3 length equals 13 residues. This chain's CDR3 is CASSPGLNQPQHF. Here the CDR3 DNA reads TGTGCCAGCTCACCTGGGCTCAATCAGCCCCAGCATTTT. Together with reference TRBV18 and TRBJ1-5, the CDR3 gives the full variable domain: NAGVMQNPRHLVRRRGQEARLRCSPMKGHSHVYWYRQLPEEGLKFMVYLQKENIIDESGMPKERFSAEFPKEGPSILRIQQVVRGDSAAYFCASSPGLNQPQHFGDGTRLSIL.

This clone was counted a few times. The V and J genes are TRBV6-5 and TRBJ2-7; the D gene is possibly TRBD2 (5 bases). With 8 bases removed from V and 7 bases from J, the gap between germline ends came to 18 bases. In germline, CDR1 is MNHEY, CDR2 SVGAGI. CDR3 length: 13 amino acids. CDR3 DNA sequence: TGTGCCAGCTCCTGGAGAGGGTATAAGGAGCAGTACTTC. Its translation: CASSWRGYKEQYF.

The V gene is TRBV30, the J gene TRBJ1-3; D unresolved. Germline values: CDR1 GTSNPN, CDR2 SVGIG (reference sequence). V shed 4 bases and J shed 4 bases, with 11 bases lying between them. The CDR3 has 13 residues. For the CDR3, the DNA is TGTGCCTGGATGAGGGCAGGAGGAAACACCATATATTTT. This gives the protein CAWMRAGGNTIYF. The whole variable domain, filled in from reference TRBV30 and TRBJ1-3, reads SQTIHQWPATLVQPVGSPLSLECTVEGTSNPNLYWYRQAAGRGLQLLFYSVGIGQISSEVPQNLSASRPQDRQFILSSKKLLLSDSGFYLCAWMRAGGNTIYFGEGSWLTVV.

The chain combines TRBV5-4 with TRBJ1-4; unclear D gene. The CDR3 extends over 17 amino acids. Trimming cost V 0 bases and J 2 bases, with 14 bases left between them. CDR1 is SGHNT, CDR2 YYREEE, per germline (reference sequence). The chain's CDR3 is CASSLGGSGSTNEKLFF. The CDR3 nucleotides read TGTGCCAGCAGCTTGGGAGGGTCAGGATCTACTAATGAAAAACTGTTTTTT.

The chain employs TRBV6-6 and TRBJ1-1, with 8 bases matching TRBD1. The CDR3 covers 14 residues. V shed 6 bases, J shed 1 base, and the junction held 4 bases outside the gene matches. Germline CDR1 and CDR2: MNHNY and SVGAGI (reference sequence). DNA for the CDR3: TGTGCCAGCAGGTCCGGGACAGGGAACACTGAAGCTTTCTTT. Protein: CASRSGTGNTEAFF.

This clone was counted only a few times. The chain has TRBV2 and TRBJ1-2, with D tentatively TRBD1 (5 bases). Trimming left V 6 bases short and J 4 bases short, with 15 bases between. This CDR3 comprises 14 residues. In germline, CDR1 is SNHLY, CDR2 FYNNEI. CDR3 in DNA: TGTGCCAGCAGCGCTTATCAGGGAGGCTATGGCTACACCTTC. Translating gives CASSAYQGGYGYTF.

CDR3 nucleotides: TGTGCCAGCAGTGCCATGATTCAGGGGCAGGGGGATCAGCCCCAGCATTTT. Its protein is CASSAMIQGQGDQPQHF. The chain uses TRBV6-7 and TRBJ1-5, with 7 nucleotides matching TRBD1. TRBV6-7 is flagged as an ORF with uncertain function. V gave up 5 bases and J gave up 5 bases; unmatched junction bases: 15. The CDR3 sequence is 17 residues long.

As DNA, the CDR3 is TGCAGCGCGGACAGGAACACTGAAGCTTTCTTT. Its translation: CSADRNTEAFF. The J gene is TRBJ1-1, the V gene TRBV29-1; weak D call: TRBD1 (6 bases). The CDR3 runs 11 residues. Germline assignment: CDR1 SQVTM and CDR2 ANQGSEA. V gave up 7 bases and J gave up 1 base, with 7 bases separating them. Filled out from reference TRBV29-1 and TRBJ1-1, the complete variable domain reads SAVISQKPSRDICQRGTSLTIQCQVDSQVTMMFWYRQQPGQSLTLIATANQGSEATYESGFVIDKFPISRPNLTFSTLTVSNMSPEDSSIYLCSADRNTEAFFGQGTRLTVV.

The rearrangement links TRBV2 to TRBJ2-1; 7 nucleotides agree with TRBD2. CDR1 SNHLY and CDR2 FYNNEI come from the germline V gene. The length of the CDR3 is 18 residues. V dropped 5 bases and J dropped 7; count of bases not matched to a gene: 20. The DNA of the CDR3 is TGTGCCAGCAGTACTAGCGCGGTAGGATTTCTTACCCCAAATGAGCAGTTCTTC. Translating it yields CASSTSAVGFLTPNEQFF. Full variable domain (rest looked up from reference TRBV2 and TRBJ2-1): EPEVTQTPSHQVTQMGQEVILRCVPISNHLYFYWYRQILGQKVEFLVSFYNNEISEKSEIFDDQFSVERPDGSNFTLKIRSTKLEDSAMYFCASSTSAVGFLTPNEQFFGPGTRLTVL.

V gene TRBV7-9 combines with J gene TRBJ1-2; D is undetermined. The length of the CDR3 is 15 residues. Germline V gene sequence: CDR1 SEHNR, CDR2 FQNEAQ (reference sequence). V lost 3 bases and J 7 bases, leaving 18 bases between the germline ends. For the CDR3, the DNA is TGTGCCAGCAGCTTTGGAACAGCCCCGCAAGGTGGCTACACCTTC. Translating gives CASSFGTAPQGGYTF.